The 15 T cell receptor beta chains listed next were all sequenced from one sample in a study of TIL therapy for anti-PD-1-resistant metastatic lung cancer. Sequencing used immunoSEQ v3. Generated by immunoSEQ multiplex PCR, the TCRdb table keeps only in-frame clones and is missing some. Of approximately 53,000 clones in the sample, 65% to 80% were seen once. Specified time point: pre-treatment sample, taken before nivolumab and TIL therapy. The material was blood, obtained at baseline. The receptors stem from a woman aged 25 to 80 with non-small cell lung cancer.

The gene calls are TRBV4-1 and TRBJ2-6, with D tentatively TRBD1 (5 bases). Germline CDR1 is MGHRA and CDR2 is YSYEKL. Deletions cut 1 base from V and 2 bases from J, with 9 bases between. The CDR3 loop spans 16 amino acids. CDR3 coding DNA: TGCGCCAGCAGCCAAGTGTTAGGGGCTGGGGCCAACGTCCTGACTTTC. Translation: CASSQVLGAGANVLTF.

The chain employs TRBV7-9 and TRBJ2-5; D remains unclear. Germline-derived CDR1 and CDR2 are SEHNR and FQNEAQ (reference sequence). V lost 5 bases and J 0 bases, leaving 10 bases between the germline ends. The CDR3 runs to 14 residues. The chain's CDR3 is CASSTRANQETQYF. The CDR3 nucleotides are TGTGCCAGCAGCACTCGGGCCAACCAAGAGACCCAGTACTTC.

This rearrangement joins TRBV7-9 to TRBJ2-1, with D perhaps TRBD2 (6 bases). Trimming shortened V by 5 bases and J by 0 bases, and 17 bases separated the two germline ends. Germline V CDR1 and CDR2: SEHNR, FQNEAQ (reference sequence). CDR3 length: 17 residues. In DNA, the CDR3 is TGTGCCAGCAGCAGTGGAGCGGGCTGGGCCTCCTACAATGAGCAGTTCTTC. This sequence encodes CASSSGAGWASYNEQFF.

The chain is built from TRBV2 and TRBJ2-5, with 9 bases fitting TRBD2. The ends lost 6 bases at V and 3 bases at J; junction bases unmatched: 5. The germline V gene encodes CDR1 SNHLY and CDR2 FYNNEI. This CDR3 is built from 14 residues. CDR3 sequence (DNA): TGTGCCAGCAGCGCGGGGGGGCCAAAAGAGACCCAGTACTTC. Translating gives CASSAGGPKETQYF.

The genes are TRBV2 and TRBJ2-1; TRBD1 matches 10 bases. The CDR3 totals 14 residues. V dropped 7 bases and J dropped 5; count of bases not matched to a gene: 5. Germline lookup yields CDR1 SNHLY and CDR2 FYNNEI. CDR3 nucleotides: TGTGCCAGCATCGGGACAGGGGAGAACAATGAGCAGTTCTTC. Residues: CASIGTGENNEQFF.

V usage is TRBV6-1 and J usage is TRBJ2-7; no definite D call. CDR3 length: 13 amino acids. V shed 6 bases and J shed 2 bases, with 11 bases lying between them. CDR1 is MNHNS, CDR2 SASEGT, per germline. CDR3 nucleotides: TGTGCCAGCAGGTATGGGGTAACCTACGAGCAGTACTTC. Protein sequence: CASRYGVTYEQYF.

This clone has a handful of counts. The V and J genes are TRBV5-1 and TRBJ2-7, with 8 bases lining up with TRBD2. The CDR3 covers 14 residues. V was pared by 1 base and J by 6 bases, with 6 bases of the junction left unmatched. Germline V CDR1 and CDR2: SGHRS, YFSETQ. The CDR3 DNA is TGCGCCAGCAGCTTGTCAAGCGGGAGCGGCGAGCAGTACTTC. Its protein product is CASSLSSGSGEQYF.

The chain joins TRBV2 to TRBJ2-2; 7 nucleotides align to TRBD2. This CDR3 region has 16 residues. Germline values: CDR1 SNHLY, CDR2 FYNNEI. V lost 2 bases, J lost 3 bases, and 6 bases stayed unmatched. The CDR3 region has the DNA TGTGCCAGCAGTGAAAGTTGGGGGGGTGACACCGGGGAGCTGTTTTTT. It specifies CASSESWGGDTGELFF.

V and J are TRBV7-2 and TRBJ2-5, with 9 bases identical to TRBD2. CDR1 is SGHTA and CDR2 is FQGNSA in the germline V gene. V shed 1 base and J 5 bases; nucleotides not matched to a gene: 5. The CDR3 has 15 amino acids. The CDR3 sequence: CASSLEGLAMETQYF. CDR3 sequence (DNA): TGTGCCAGCAGCTTAGAAGGACTAGCGATGGAGACCCAGTACTTC.

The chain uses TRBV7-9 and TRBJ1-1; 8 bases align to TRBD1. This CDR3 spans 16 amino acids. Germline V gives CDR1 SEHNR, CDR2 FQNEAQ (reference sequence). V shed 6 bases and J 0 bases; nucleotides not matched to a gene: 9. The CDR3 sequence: CASRTDRGGMNTEAFF. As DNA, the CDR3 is TGTGCCAGCAGGACAGACAGGGGCGGCATGAACACTGAAGCTTTCTTT.

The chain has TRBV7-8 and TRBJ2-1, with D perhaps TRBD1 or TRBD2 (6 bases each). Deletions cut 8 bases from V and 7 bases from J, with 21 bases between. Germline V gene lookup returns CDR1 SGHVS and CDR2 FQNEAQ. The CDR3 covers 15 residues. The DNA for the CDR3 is TGTGCCAGCTGTAAGGACGAGGGGGGCACTAATGAGCAGTTCTTC. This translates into CASCKDEGGTNEQFF.

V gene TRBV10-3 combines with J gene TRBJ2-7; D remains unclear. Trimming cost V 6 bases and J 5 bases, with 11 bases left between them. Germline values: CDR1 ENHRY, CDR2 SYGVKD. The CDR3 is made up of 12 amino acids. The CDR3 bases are TGTGCCATCAGCGCGACGCTGGACGAGCAGTACTTC. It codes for CAISATLDEQYF.

The CDR3 is CASSLTSGSFTDTQYF. CDR3 nucleotide sequence: TGTGCCAGCTCACTCACTAGCGGGAGCTTCACAGATACGCAGTATTTT. The chain recombines TRBV18 with TRBJ2-3; 11 bases fit TRBD2. Germline lookup yields CDR1 KGHSH and CDR2 LQKENI. The ends lost 4 bases at V and 2 bases at J; junction bases unmatched: 5. The CDR3 length is 16 residues.

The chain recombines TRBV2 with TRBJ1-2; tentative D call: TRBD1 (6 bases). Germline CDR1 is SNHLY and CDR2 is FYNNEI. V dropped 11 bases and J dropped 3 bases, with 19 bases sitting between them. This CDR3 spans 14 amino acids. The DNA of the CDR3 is TGTGCCCGGGGGGGCACCCGTCTCCACTATGGCTACACCTTC. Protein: CARGGTRLHYGYTF.

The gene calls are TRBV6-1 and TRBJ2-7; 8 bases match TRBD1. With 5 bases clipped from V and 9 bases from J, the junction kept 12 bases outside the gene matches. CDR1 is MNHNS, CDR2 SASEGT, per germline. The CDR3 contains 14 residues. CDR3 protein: CASSWERTGRSQYF. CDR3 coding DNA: TGTGCCAGCAGTTGGGAAAGGACAGGGAGGTCGCAGTACTTC.